What follows describes a single TCR beta chain. The data are from a study of control samples from healthy donors and cancer patients. The CDR3 is 14 residues long. Trimming shortened V by 8 bases and J by 0 bases, and 13 bases separated the two germline ends. Germline V gives CDR1 MNHEY, CDR2 SVGAGI. The assay was immunoSEQ multiplex PCR, and TCRdb's table has in-frame clones only and misses some. The table lists roughly 86,000 clones, approximately 93% of them singletons, with around 1.5% in the top ten. The source is a woman aged 25 to 39 in good health. V gene TRBV6-5 combines with J gene TRBJ1-1; D not certain. The sequenced sample consisted of blood. This chain's CDR3 is CASGVANMNTEAFF. For the CDR3, the DNA is TGTGCCAGCGGGGTAGCAAACATGAACACTGAAGCTTTCTTT.